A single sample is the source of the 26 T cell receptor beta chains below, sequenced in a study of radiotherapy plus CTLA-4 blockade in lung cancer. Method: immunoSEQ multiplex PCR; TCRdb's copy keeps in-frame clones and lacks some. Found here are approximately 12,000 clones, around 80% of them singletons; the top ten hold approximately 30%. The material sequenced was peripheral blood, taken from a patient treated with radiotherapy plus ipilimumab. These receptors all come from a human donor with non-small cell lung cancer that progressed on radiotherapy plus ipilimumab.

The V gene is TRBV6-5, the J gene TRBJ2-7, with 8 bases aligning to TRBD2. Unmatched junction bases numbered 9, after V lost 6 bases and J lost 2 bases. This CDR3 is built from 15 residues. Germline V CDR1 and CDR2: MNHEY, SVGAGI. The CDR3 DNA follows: TGTGCCAGCAGGCTGGTTCTAGCGGGCCCCTACGAGCAGTACTTC. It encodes CASRLVLAGPYEQYF.

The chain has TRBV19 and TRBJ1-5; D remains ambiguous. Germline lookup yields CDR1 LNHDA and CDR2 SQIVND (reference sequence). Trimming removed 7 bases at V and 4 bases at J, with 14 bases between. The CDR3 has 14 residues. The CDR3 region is CASKERNQNQPQHF. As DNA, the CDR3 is TGTGCCAGTAAGGAGAGAAATCAGAATCAGCCCCAGCATTTT. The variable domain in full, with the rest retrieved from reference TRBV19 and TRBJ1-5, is DGGITQSPKYLFRKEGQNVTLSCEQNLNHDAMYWYRQDPGQGLRLIYYSQIVNDFQKGDIAEGYSVSREKKESFPLTVTSAQKNPTAFYLCASKERNQNQPQHFGDGTRLSIL.

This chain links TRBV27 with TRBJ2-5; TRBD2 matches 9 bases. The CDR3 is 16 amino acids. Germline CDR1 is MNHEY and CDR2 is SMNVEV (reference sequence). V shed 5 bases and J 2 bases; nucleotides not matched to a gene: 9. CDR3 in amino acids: CASSTLAGSEQETQYF. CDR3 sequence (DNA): TGTGCCAGCAGTACTCTAGCGGGGAGCGAACAAGAGACCCAGTACTTC.

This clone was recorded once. The CDR3, as DNA: TGTGCCAGCAGCTCTGGAGCTGGCACAGATACGCAGTATTTT. Amino acids: CASSSGAGTDTQYF. The genes are TRBV11-2 and TRBJ2-3; D is undetermined. Germline V gene lookup returns CDR1 SGHAT and CDR2 FQNNGV. V was shortened by 4 bases and J by 1 base, with 9 bases between the two germline ends. The CDR3 has 14 amino acids.

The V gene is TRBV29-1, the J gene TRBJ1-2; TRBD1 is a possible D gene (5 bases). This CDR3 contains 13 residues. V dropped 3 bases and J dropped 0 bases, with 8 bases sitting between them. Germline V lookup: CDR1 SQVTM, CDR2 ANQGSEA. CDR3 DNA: TGCAGCGTTGAGGGGGAAGCTAACTATGGCTACACCTTC. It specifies CSVEGEANYGYTF.

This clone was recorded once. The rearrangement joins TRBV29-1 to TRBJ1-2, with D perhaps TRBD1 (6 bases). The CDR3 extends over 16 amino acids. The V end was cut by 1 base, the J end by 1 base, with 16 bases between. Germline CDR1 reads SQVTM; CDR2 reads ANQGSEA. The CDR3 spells CSVEAGQGPRNYGYTF. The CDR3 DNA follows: TGCAGCGTTGAAGCTGGGCAGGGGCCCCGTAACTATGGCTACACCTTC.

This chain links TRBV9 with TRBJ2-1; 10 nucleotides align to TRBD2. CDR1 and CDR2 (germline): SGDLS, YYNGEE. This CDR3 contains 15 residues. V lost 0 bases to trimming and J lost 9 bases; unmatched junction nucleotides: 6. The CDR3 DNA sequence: TGTGCCAGCAGCGTAGACACTAGCGGGGTGGTTGAGCAGTTCTTC. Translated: CASSVDTSGVVEQFF.

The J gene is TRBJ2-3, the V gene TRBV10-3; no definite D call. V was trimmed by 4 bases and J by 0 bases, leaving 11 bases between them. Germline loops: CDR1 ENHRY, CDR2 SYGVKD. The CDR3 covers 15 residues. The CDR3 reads CAISGVVGSTDTQYF. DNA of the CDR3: TGTGCCATCAGTGGAGTGGTGGGGAGCACAGATACGCAGTATTTT.

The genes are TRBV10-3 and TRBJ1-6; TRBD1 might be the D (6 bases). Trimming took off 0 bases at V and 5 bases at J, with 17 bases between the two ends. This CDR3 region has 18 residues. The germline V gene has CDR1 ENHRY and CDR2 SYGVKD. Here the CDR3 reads CAISESGETRTDNSPLHF. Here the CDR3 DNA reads TGTGCCATCAGTGAGTCTGGGGAGACAAGGACAGATAATTCACCCCTCCACTTT.

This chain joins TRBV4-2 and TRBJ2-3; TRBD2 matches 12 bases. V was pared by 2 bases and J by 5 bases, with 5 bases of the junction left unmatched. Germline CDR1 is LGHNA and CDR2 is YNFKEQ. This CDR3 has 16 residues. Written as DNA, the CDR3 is TGTGCCAGCAGCCAAACACTAGCGGGGGGTGGAGATACGCAGTATTTT. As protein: CASSQTLAGGGDTQYF.

The CDR3 region is CASSPLPGQAFTEAFF. CDR3 coding DNA: TGTGCCAGCAGCCCACTTCCGGGACAGGCATTTACTGAAGCTTTCTTT. The J gene is TRBJ1-1, the V gene TRBV7-9, with TRBD1 matching 8 bases. V lost 5 bases and J lost 5; bases outside the gene matches: 13. Germline CDR1 reads SEHNR; CDR2 reads FQNEAQ (reference sequence). This CDR3 has 16 residues.

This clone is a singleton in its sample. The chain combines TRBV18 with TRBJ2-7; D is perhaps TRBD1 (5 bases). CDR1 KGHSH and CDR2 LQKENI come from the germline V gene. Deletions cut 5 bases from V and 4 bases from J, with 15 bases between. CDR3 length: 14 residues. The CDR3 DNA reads TGTGCCAGCTCAGGGCAGGGCTCGATATACGAGCAGTACTTC. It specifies CASSGQGSIYEQYF.

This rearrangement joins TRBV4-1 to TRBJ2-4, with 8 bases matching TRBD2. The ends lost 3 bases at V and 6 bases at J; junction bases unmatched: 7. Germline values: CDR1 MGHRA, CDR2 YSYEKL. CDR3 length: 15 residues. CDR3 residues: CASSHTSGGLNIQYF. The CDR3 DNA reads TGCGCCAGCAGCCACACTAGCGGTGGGTTAAACATTCAGTACTTC.

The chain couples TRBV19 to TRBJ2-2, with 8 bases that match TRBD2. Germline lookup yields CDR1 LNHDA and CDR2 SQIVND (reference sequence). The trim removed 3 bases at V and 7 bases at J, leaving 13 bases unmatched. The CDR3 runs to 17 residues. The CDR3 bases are TGTGCCAGTAGTATCACGGGGGGGCTCCCCTTGATCGGGGAGCTGTTTTTT. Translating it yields CASSITGGLPLIGELFF. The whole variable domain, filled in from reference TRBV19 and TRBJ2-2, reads DGGITQSPKYLFRKEGQNVTLSCEQNLNHDAMYWYRQDPGQGLRLIYYSQIVNDFQKGDIAEGYSVSREKKESFPLTVTSAQKNPTAFYLCASSITGGLPLIGELFFGEGSRLTVL.

In nucleotides, the CDR3 is TGTGCCAGCAGCTTGCCAGGGAAAGAGACCCAGTACTTC. This sequence encodes CASSLPGKETQYF. The chain carries TRBV5-5 and TRBJ2-5; D is possibly TRBD1 (5 bases). Germline V lookup: CDR1 SGHKS, CDR2 YYEKEE (reference sequence). The CDR3 covers 13 residues. Trimming removed 1 base from V and 3 bases from J, with 7 bases in between.

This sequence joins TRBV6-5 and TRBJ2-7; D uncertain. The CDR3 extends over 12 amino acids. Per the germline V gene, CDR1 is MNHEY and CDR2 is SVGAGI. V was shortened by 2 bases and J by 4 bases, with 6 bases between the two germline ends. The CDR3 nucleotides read TGTGCCAGCAGTTACGACTCATACGAGCAGTACTTC. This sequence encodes CASSYDSYEQYF.

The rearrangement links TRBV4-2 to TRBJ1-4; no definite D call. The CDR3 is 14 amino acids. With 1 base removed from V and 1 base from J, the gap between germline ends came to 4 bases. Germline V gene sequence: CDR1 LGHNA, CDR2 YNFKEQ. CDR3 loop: CASSQGGTNEKLFF. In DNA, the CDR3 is TGTGCCAGCAGCCAAGGAGGAACTAATGAAAAACTGTTTTTT.

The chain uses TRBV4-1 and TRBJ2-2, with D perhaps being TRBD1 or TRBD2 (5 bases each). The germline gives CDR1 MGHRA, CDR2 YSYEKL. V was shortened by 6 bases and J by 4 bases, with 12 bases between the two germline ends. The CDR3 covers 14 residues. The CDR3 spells CASRTVGGTGELFF. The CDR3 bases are TGCGCCAGCAGGACAGTCGGAGGCACCGGGGAGCTGTTTTTT.

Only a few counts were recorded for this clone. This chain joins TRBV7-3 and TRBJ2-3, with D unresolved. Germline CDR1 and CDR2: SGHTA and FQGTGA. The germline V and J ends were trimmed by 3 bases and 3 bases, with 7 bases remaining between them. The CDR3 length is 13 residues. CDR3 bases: TGTGCCAGCAGCTTTGGCACGACAGATACGCAGTATTTT. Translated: CASSFGTTDTQYF.

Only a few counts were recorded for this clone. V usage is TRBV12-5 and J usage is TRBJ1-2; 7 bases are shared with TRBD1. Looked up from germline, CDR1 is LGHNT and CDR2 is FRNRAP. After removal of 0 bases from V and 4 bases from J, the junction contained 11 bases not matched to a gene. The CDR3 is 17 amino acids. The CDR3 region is CASGLVPGPTGFYGYTF. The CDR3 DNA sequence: TGTGCTAGTGGTTTGGTACCGGGCCCGACAGGGTTCTATGGCTACACCTTC.

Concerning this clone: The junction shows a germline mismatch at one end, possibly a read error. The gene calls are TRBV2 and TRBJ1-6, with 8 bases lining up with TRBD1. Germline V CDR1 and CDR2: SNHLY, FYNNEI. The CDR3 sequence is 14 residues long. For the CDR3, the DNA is TGTGCCAGAGGGACAGGCAGGGGTAATCCACCCCTCCACTTT. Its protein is CARGTGRGNPPLHF.

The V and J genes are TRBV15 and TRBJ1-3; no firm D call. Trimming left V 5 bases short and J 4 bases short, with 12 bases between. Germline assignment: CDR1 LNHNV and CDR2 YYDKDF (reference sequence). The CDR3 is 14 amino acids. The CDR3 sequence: CATSRDIAGNTIYF. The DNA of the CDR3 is TGTGCCACCAGCCGCGACATAGCAGGAAACACCATATATTTT. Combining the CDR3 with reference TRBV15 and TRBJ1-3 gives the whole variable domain DAMVIQNPRYQVTQFGKPVTLSCSQTLNHNVMYWYQQKSSQAPKLLFHYYDKDFNNEADTPDNFQSRRPNTSFCFLDIRSPGLGDTAMYLCATSRDIAGNTIYFGEGSWLTVV.

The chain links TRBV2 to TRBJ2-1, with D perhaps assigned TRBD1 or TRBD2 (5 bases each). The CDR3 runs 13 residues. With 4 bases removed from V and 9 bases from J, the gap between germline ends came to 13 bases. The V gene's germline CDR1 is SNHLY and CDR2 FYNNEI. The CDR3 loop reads CASSVLGDAEQFF. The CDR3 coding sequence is TGTGCCAGCAGTGTGCTGGGGGATGCTGAGCAGTTCTTC.

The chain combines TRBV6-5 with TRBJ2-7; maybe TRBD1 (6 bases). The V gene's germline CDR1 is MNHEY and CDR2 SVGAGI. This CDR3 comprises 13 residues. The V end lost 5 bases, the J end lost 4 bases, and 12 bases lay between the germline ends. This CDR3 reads CASSATGFYEQYF. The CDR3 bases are TGTGCCAGCAGTGCAACAGGGTTTTACGAGCAGTACTTC.

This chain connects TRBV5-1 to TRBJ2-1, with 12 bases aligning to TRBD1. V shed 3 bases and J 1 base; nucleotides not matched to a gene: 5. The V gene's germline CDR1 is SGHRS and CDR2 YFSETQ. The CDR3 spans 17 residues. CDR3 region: CASSSGQGASSYNEQFF. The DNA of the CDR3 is TGCGCCAGCAGCTCGGGACAGGGGGCATCTTCCTACAATGAGCAGTTCTTC.

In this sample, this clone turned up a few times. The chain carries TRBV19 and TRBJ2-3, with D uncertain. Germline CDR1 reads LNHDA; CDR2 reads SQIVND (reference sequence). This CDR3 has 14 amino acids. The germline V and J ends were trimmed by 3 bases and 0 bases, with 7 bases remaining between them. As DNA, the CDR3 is TGTGCCAGTAGTATGACATCGAGCACAGATACGCAGTATTTT. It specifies CASSMTSSTDTQYF.